These 11 T cell receptor beta chains were all obtained from the same sample, sequenced in a study of blood T cell repertoires in COVID-19. This table comes from immunoSEQ multiplex PCR, and its TCRdb copy is limited to in-frame clones, with some not included. The sample lists about 140,000 clones, over 60% occurring once. The sequencing sample was made of peripheral blood. The receptors come from a woman aged 50 to 65 with active or convalescent COVID-19.

The gene calls are TRBV27 and TRBJ2-7; 9 bases are shared with TRBD1. The CDR3 is 14 amino acids. Germline assignment: CDR1 MNHEY and CDR2 SMNVEV (reference sequence). The junction had 9 bases not matched to a gene; V was cut back by 6 bases and J by 6 bases. CDR3 region: CASRPGTGRREQYF. CDR3 DNA: TGTGCCAGCAGACCTGGGACAGGGCGACGCGAGCAGTACTTC.

V and J are TRBV7-6 and TRBJ2-5, with TRBD1 identical over 8 bases. This CDR3 has 18 residues. Per the germline V gene, CDR1 is SGHVS and CDR2 is FNYEAQ. The trim removed 0 bases at V and 5 bases at J, leaving 14 bases unmatched. This chain's CDR3 is CASSLALDLDREQETQYF. In DNA, the CDR3 is TGTGCCAGCAGCTTAGCGCTAGATCTGGACAGGGAACAGGAGACCCAGTACTTC.

The gene calls are TRBV7-9 and TRBJ1-1, with 7 positions matching TRBD1. The J segment lost 1 base and the V segment lost 5 bases, leaving 7 bases of the junction unmatched. This CDR3 has 15 residues. Germline assignment: CDR1 SEHNR and CDR2 FQNEAQ (reference sequence). The CDR3 loop is CASSTWRTGNTEAFF. CDR3 DNA sequence: TGTGCCAGCAGCACGTGGCGGACAGGGAACACTGAAGCTTTCTTT.

In this sample, this clone turned up a few times. This chain uses TRBV4-2 with TRBJ2-2, with 12 bases fitting TRBD2. The CDR3 runs 17 residues. V was pared by 0 bases and J by 7 bases, with 6 bases of the junction left unmatched. Germline assignment: CDR1 LGHNA and CDR2 YNFKEQ. In DNA, the CDR3 is TGTGCCAGCAGCCAAGATTTACTAGCGGGAGGTATCGGGGAGCTGTTTTTT. The encoded protein is CASSQDLLAGGIGELFF.

The genes are TRBV28 and TRBJ1-1, with D perhaps matching TRBD1 (6 bases). The CDR3 is 12 amino acids. Germline V lookup: CDR1 MDHEN, CDR2 SYDVKM. The ends were cut back, 2 bases at V and 10 bases at J, with 11 bases in the middle. CDR3 nucleotide sequence: TGTGCCAGCAGTTTAGGGGGCGAAAGAGCTTTCTTT. Protein product: CASSLGGERAFF.

As DNA, the CDR3 is TGTGCCAGCAGTTACTCCAGGGGATCAAACACTGAAGCTTTCTTT. Amino acids: CASSYSRGSNTEAFF. This rearrangement joins TRBV6-6 to TRBJ1-1, with D possibly being TRBD1 (6 bases). V was pared by 0 bases and J by 2 bases, with 10 bases between. The CDR3 runs to 15 residues. Germline CDR1 reads MNHNY; CDR2 reads SVGAGI (reference sequence).

J is TRBJ1-2 and V is TRBV9; TRBD1 matches at 8 bases. The germline gives CDR1 SGDLS, CDR2 YYNGEE. The CDR3 is 14 amino acids. The junction had 6 bases not matched to a gene; V was cut back by 3 bases and J by 5 bases. The CDR3 region is CASSATDRVYGYTF. The CDR3, as DNA: TGTGCCAGCAGCGCAACGGACAGGGTGTATGGCTACACCTTC.

The rearrangement uses TRBV7-2 and TRBJ2-1; 7 positions agree with TRBD1. The CDR3 is 16 amino acids. V was pared by 5 bases and J by 4 bases, with 11 bases of the junction left unmatched. CDR1 and CDR2 from the germline V gene are SGHTA and FQGNSA. CDR3 protein: CASSQQGQTQYNEQFF. The CDR3 DNA is TGTGCCAGCAGCCAGCAGGGACAGACTCAGTACAATGAGCAGTTCTTC.

The chain combines TRBV7-6 with TRBJ2-7, with a possible D match to TRBD2 (6 bases). V was cut by 1 base and J by 2 bases, with 18 bases left in between. The germline gives CDR1 SGHVS, CDR2 FNYEAQ. This CDR3 has 17 amino acids. The CDR3 DNA reads TGTGCCAGCAGCTTAGTGGCCGGGACGGGAGTCCCCTACGAGCAGTACTTC. Amino acids: CASSLVAGTGVPYEQYF.

This chain connects TRBV5-6 to TRBJ1-2; D is ambiguous. There are 12 residues in the CDR3. The V and J ends lost 0 bases and 7 bases respectively, with 7 bases between them. Germline CDR1 is SGHDT and CDR2 is YYEEEE. In nucleotides, the CDR3 is TGTGCCAGCAGCTTGGATCGGGGTGGCTACACCTTC. Translation gives CASSLDRGGYTF.

The chain links TRBV6-5 to TRBJ1-3; D is ambiguous. This CDR3 is built from 14 residues. Germline CDR1 and CDR2: MNHEY and SVGAGI. Trimming pared 7 bases from V and 1 base from J, leaving 11 bases between. The DNA for the CDR3 is TGTGCCAGCATCGGAGGCCCATCTGGAAACACCATATATTTT. Its protein is CASIGGPSGNTIYF.